These 9 T cell receptor beta chains were all obtained from the same sample, sequenced in a study of T cell responses to AZD1222 COVID-19 vaccine. Profiling relied on immunoSEQ multiplex PCR, and the TCRdb table lists in-frame clones only, not all of them. The data show about 70,000 clones, 70% to 90% seen once. This material consisted of peripheral blood, taken 28 days after the second AZD1222 dose. These receptors all stem from an adult who received the AZD1222 COVID-19 vaccine.

V and J are TRBV30 and TRBJ2-7; no reliable D call. The CDR3 contains 13 residues. Trimming removed 2 bases at V and 3 bases at J, with 11 bases between. The germline CDR1 and CDR2 sequences are GTSNPN and SVGIG (reference sequence). In DNA form, the CDR3 reads TGTGCCTGGAGTCCCGGAACCTACTACGAGCAGTACTTC. Its translation: CAWSPGTYYEQYF.

The chain combines TRBV10-3 with TRBJ1-5; TRBD1 might be the D (5 bases). This CDR3 spans 14 amino acids. Per germline, CDR1 ENHRY and CDR2 SYGVKD. V lost 1 base and J lost 3, with 7 bases in between. CDR3: CAISEWDSNQPQHF. The CDR3 region has the DNA TGTGCCATCAGTGAGTGGGACTCCAATCAGCCCCAGCATTTT.

CDR3 loop: CASGGGRQETQYF. CDR3 sequence (DNA): TGTGCCAGCGGGGGGGGACGACAAGAGACCCAGTACTTC. The V and J genes are TRBV6-5 and TRBJ2-5; 7 bases are a match to TRBD2. The CDR3 contains 13 residues. Losses at the gene ends were 8 bases for V and 2 bases for J; bases not matched to a gene: 5. The germline CDR1 and CDR2 sequences are MNHEY and SVGAGI.

The V gene is TRBV4-1, the J gene TRBJ2-1; D is undetermined. With 8 bases removed from V and 0 bases from J, the gap between germline ends came to 14 bases. The germline gives CDR1 MGHRA, CDR2 YSYEKL. The CDR3 extends over 15 amino acids. CDR3 in DNA: TGCGCCAGCCGCCTTACCGATCTCTCCTACAATGAGCAGTTCTTC. It is translated as CASRLTDLSYNEQFF.

The genes are TRBV3-1 (or the pseudogene TRBV3-2) and TRBJ2-1; either TRBD1 or TRBD2 may fit D (5 bases each). Germline V gene lookup returns CDR1 LGHDT and CDR2 YNNKEL (reference sequence). CDR3 length: 14 residues. Trimming took off 6 bases at V and 5 bases at J, with 14 bases between the two ends. CDR3 nucleotide sequence: TGTGCCAGCAGTCCGCCGGGACCGCACAATGAGCAGTTCTTC. This translates into CASSPPGPHNEQFF.

The J gene is TRBJ1-4, the V gene TRBV9; 7 nucleotides match TRBD1. From germline, CDR1 is SGDLS and CDR2 YYNGEE. V lost 0 bases and J lost 7; bases outside the gene matches: 3. This CDR3 has 14 residues. The chain's CDR3 is CASSVEHRGEKLFF. The CDR3 coding sequence is TGTGCCAGCAGCGTAGAACACAGGGGTGAAAAACTGTTTTTT.

The genes are TRBV18 and TRBJ2-2; TRBD1 matches 8 bases. V lost 5 bases, J lost 7 bases, and 12 bases stayed unmatched. Germline CDR1 KGHSH, CDR2 LQKENI. This CDR3 region has 16 residues. CDR3: CASSARRQGRSGELFF. The CDR3 coding sequence is TGTGCCAGCTCAGCCCGTCGACAGGGGAGGAGCGGGGAGCTGTTTTTT.

The chain links TRBV15 to TRBJ1-3; D is unclear. Trimming removed 1 base at V and 1 base at J, with 11 bases between. This CDR3 spans 16 amino acids. Germline V CDR1 and CDR2: LNHNV, YYDKDF (reference sequence). The CDR3 region is CATSRVGSRSGNTIYF. The CDR3 region has the DNA TGTGCCACCAGCAGAGTAGGTTCTCGGTCTGGAAACACCATATATTTT.

The chain has TRBV19 and TRBJ1-2; weak D call: TRBD1 (5 bases). The V gene's germline CDR1 is LNHDA and CDR2 SQIVND (reference sequence). Trimming pared 4 bases from V and 4 bases from J, leaving 16 bases between. The CDR3 is 15 residues long. The CDR3 protein is CASSTALGRIYGYTF. The CDR3 coding sequence is TGTGCCAGTAGTACCGCCTTGGGACGGATCTATGGCTACACCTTC.